Listed here are 20 T cell receptor beta chains from one sample, sequenced in a study of shared clonotypes between healthy human individuals. Only in-frame clones appear in the TCRdb table, and some are missing; sequencing was by immunoSEQ multiplex PCR. The data hold about 92,000 clones, with roughly 50% observed a single time. The sample taken for sequencing was PBMCs. The source is a woman in her thirties or forties in good health. Some clones in this sample may be carry-over from other donors' samples.

This chain links TRBV28 with TRBJ2-7; the D gene could be TRBD1 or TRBD2 (7 bases each). The CDR3 is 17 amino acids. Between the trimmed V and J ends, which lost 4 bases and 4 bases, there was a span of 23 bases. Germline values: CDR1 MDHEN, CDR2 SYDVKM. The chain's CDR3 is CASSSTPGEGAEYEQYF. The CDR3 DNA reads as TGTGCCAGCAGTTCCACCCCGGGGGAGGGGGCGGAGTACGAGCAGTACTTC.

Concerning this clone: A far larger clone is off by one base, so a read error is likely. The sample has other DNA sequences that encode this CDR3 too. This chain connects TRBV7-9 to TRBJ2-7; possible D gene TRBD2, 6 bases. This CDR3 has 14 amino acids. V lost 5 bases and J 2 bases, leaving 13 bases between the germline ends. Germline V CDR1 and CDR2: SEHNR, FQNEAQ (reference sequence). CDR3 DNA sequence: TGTGCCAGCAGCCAATTTGCGGGGCCCTACGAGCAGTACTTC. Encoded protein: CASSQFAGPYEQYF.

Regarding this clone: This is likely an artifact of a read error, given a far larger clone one base away. The CDR3 coding sequence is TGCGCCAGTAGCCAAGGGGGAGAGGGACACGAGCAGTACTTC. It encodes CASSQGGEGHEQYF. The chain carries TRBV7-3 and TRBJ2-7, with a weak D call TRBD1 (6 bases). The CDR3 has 14 amino acids. The germline V gene encodes CDR1 SGHTA and CDR2 FQGTGA. Complete variable domain (other parts from reference TRBV7-3 and TRBJ2-7): GAGVSQTPSNKVTEKGKYVELRCDPISGHTALYWYRQSLGQGPEFLIYFQGTGAADDSGLPNDRFFAVRPEGSVSTLKIQRTERGDSAVYLCASSQGGEGHEQYFGPGTRLTVT.

This clone was picked up a small number of times. Other DNA sequences in this sample translate to the same CDR3. Here the CDR3 DNA reads TGTGCCAGCAGCTTAGCGGGGGGCACCGGGGAGCTGTTTTTT. Encoded protein: CASSLAGGTGELFF. The chain employs TRBV7-6 and TRBJ2-2; the D gene is possibly TRBD2 (6 bases). Germline values: CDR1 SGHVS, CDR2 FNYEAQ. V dropped 0 bases and J dropped 4 bases, with 6 bases sitting between them. This CDR3 has 14 residues.

The V gene is TRBV5-6, the J gene TRBJ1-2; D is unresolved. Per the germline V gene, CDR1 is SGHDT and CDR2 is YYEEEE. Trimming took off 0 bases at V and 5 bases at J, with 11 bases between the two ends. CDR3 length equals 14 residues. CDR3 sequence reads: CASSLARQSYGYTF. Here the CDR3 DNA reads TGTGCCAGCAGCTTGGCCCGGCAGTCATATGGCTACACCTTC.

The table lists this clone with many counts. The genes are TRBV7-9 and TRBJ2-1; 9 nucleotides line up with TRBD2. V gave up 5 bases and J gave up 8 bases; unmatched junction bases: 10. CDR3 length: 15 amino acids. CDR1 SEHNR and CDR2 FQNEAQ come from the germline V gene (reference sequence). The CDR3 sequence is CASSPRAGGRHEQFF. DNA of the CDR3: TGTGCCAGCAGCCCCCGGGCGGGAGGGCGCCATGAGCAGTTCTTC.

The chain combines TRBV28 with TRBJ2-7, with D possibly TRBD2 on 7 matching bases. CDR3 size: 15 residues. Germline V gene data show CDR1 as MDHEN and CDR2 as SYDVKM. The V end lost 3 bases, the J end lost 2 bases, and 14 bases lay between the germline ends. The CDR3 DNA reads as TGTGCCAGCAGTTTGGGGGGCGGGGGACCCTACGAGCAGTACTTC. This translates into CASSLGGGGPYEQYF.

This clone was found a few times. This sequence joins TRBV4-1 and TRBJ1-6; TRBD1 matches at 8 bases. V was clipped by 6 bases and J by 9 bases; unmatched bases: 10. This CDR3 spans 15 amino acids. Germline CDR1 is MGHRA and CDR2 is YSYEKL. The CDR3 sequence: CASRRTGGKGSPLHF. In nucleotides, the CDR3 is TGCGCCAGCAGGCGCACAGGGGGTAAGGGTTCACCCCTCCACTTT.

This clone was seen only a few times. Written as DNA, the CDR3 is TGTGCCACCAGCCGTGACAGGGACTACGAGCAGTACTTC. Translating it yields CATSRDRDYEQYF. The chain has TRBV15 and TRBJ2-7, with TRBD1 matching over 7 bases. Germline-derived CDR1 and CDR2 are LNHNV and YYDKDF (reference sequence). V lost 5 bases and J lost 3; bases outside the gene matches: 4. This CDR3 contains 13 residues.

At least ten counts were recorded for this clone. The rearrangement joins TRBV10-3 to TRBJ1-1, with a possible D match to TRBD1 (6 bases). Trimming removed 0 bases from V and 0 bases from J, with 8 bases in between. The CDR3 sequence is 15 residues long. CDR1 and CDR2 from the germline V gene are ENHRY and SYGVKD. In nucleotides, the CDR3 is TGTGCCATCAGTGAGTCAGGACAGTTGAACACTGAAGCTTTCTTT. This codes for CAISESGQLNTEAFF.

As DNA, the CDR3 is TGTGCCACCACCAAGGACAGAGACTACGAGCAGTACTTC. Protein product: CATTKDRDYEQYF. The chain couples TRBV6-6 to TRBJ2-5, with TRBD1 as a possible D gene (6 bases). The J call is in doubt because the DNA end fits TRBJ2-7 better. Germline CDR1 and CDR2: MNHNY and SVGAGI (reference sequence). The CDR3 length is 13 residues.

This clone was counted many times. The V call is TRBV5-4, the J call TRBJ2-7, with 9 bases matching TRBD1. V lost 3 bases to trimming and J lost 6 bases; unmatched junction nucleotides: 4. The CDR3 loop spans 13 amino acids. In germline, CDR1 is SGHNT, CDR2 YYREEE (reference sequence). In DNA form, the CDR3 reads TGTGCCAGCAGCTGGCCGACAGGGGGCGAGCAGTACTTC. Its protein is CASSWPTGGEQYF. The full variable domain, rest sourced from reference TRBV5-4 and TRBJ2-7, is ETGVTQSPTHLIKTRGQQVTLRCSSQSGHNTVSWYQQALGQGPQFIFQYYREEENGRGNFPPRFSGLQFPNYSSELNVNALELDDSALYLCASSWPTGGEQYFGPGTRLTVT.

The chain carries TRBV5-5 and TRBJ2-5; D tentatively reads TRBD1 or TRBD2 (5 bases each). The germline V and J ends were trimmed by 4 bases and 1 base, with 11 bases remaining between them. The CDR3 extends over 14 amino acids. CDR1 and CDR2 (germline): SGHKS, YYEKEE (reference sequence). The CDR3 region is CASSLGRGQETQYF. Here the CDR3 DNA reads TGTGCCAGCAGCCTGGGACGGGGCCAAGAGACCCAGTACTTC.

This clone was counted a few times. The rearrangement uses TRBV6-5 and TRBJ2-7, with TRBD1 matching over 9 bases. The V and J ends lost 6 bases and 4 bases, in that order; junction bases with no gene match: 10. The CDR3 spans 15 residues. Germline CDR1 MNHEY, CDR2 SVGAGI. CDR3 residues: CASSHRVGQGYEQYF. Written as DNA, the CDR3 is TGTGCCAGCAGCCATCGGGTGGGACAGGGTTACGAGCAGTACTTC.

The rearrangement links TRBV27 to TRBJ1-1; D possibly corresponds to TRBD1 (5 bases). V was trimmed by 2 bases and J by 6 bases, leaving 10 bases between them. The germline CDR1 and CDR2 sequences are MNHEY and SMNVEV (reference sequence). This CDR3 comprises 13 residues. CDR3 protein: CASSLGASSEAFF. Written as DNA, the CDR3 is TGTGCCAGCAGTTTAGGGGCATCTTCTGAAGCTTTCTTT.

The chain joins TRBV28 to TRBJ1-2; D is perhaps TRBD1 (5 bases). The V end lost 3 bases, the J end lost 7 bases, and 15 bases lay between the germline ends. The CDR3 is 14 residues long. Germline CDR1 and CDR2: MDHEN and SYDVKM. DNA for the CDR3: TGTGCCAGCAGTTTGGGCCAGGGTGAGAGTGGCTACACCTTC. Translating gives CASSLGQGESGYTF.

In nucleotides, the CDR3 is TGTGCCAGCAGCCGGGATGTCGCGGGCTTCCAAGAGACCCAGTACTTC. It encodes CASSRDVAGFQETQYF. The genes are TRBV7-9 and TRBJ2-5, with D perhaps TRBD2 (5 bases). Germline CDR1 and CDR2: SEHNR and FQNEAQ (reference sequence). CDR3 length: 16 residues. V was shortened by 5 bases and J by 1 base, with 17 bases between the two germline ends. The full variable domain, completed using reference TRBV7-9 and TRBJ2-5, is DTGVSQNPRHKITKRGQNVTFRCDPISEHNRLYWYRQTLGQGPEFLTYFQNEAQLEKSRLLSDRFSAERPKGSFSTLEIQRTEQGDSAMYLCASSRDVAGFQETQYFGPGTRLLVL.

This clone was picked up a small number of times. The J gene is TRBJ2-5, the V gene TRBV30, with D tentatively TRBD1 (5 bases). Germline assignment: CDR1 GTSNPN and CDR2 SVGIG (reference sequence). Between the trimmed V and J ends, which lost 0 bases and 7 bases, there was a span of 12 bases. CDR3 length: 13 amino acids. CDR3 region: CAWSVSGMGTQYF. The CDR3 region has the DNA TGTGCCTGGAGTGTATCAGGGATGGGGACCCAGTACTTC.

The CDR3 reads CASSGRTGSDYTF. DNA of the CDR3: TGTGCCAGCAGTGGGAGGACAGGGAGCGACTACACCTTC. The J gene is TRBJ1-2, the V gene TRBV6-4; TRBD1 aligns across 8 bases. The J segment lost 10 bases and the V segment lost 4 bases, leaving 8 bases of the junction unmatched. The CDR3 has 13 residues. Germline CDR1 MRHNA, CDR2 SNTAGT.

As for this clone: Given a much more abundant clone one base away, this may be a read error. The chain couples TRBV19 to TRBJ1-2; D is possibly TRBD1 (5 bases). The CDR3 covers 13 residues. In germline, CDR1 is LNHDA, CDR2 SQIVND (reference sequence). As DNA, the CDR3 is TGTGCCAGTAGTATATCCAGGGACTATGGCTACGCCTTC. Translating it yields CASSISRDYGYAF. The whole variable domain, remainder taken from reference TRBV19 and TRBJ1-2, is DGGITQSPKYLFRKEGQNVTLSCEQNLNHDAMYWYRQDPGQGLRLIYYSQIVNDFQKGDIAEGYSVSREKKESFPLTVTSAQKNPTAFYLCASSISRDYGYAFGSGTRLTVV.